This T cell receptor beta chain was found in a study of T cell responses to AZD1222 COVID-19 vaccine. Broader study findings: Once two AZD1222 doses were given, Spike-specific TCR breadth and depth went up. Dominant CD4 TCR responses targeted spike regions 160-218 and 743-854. Reportedly, nearly half of unique spike TCRs recognized epitopes outside B.1.351/B.1.1.7 mutations. Among AZD1222 vaccinees, only six or seven were seropositive at baseline.

Profiling relied on immunoSEQ multiplex PCR, and the TCRdb table lists in-frame clones only, not all of them. The table has about 140,000 clones, around 88% seen once; the top ten hold nearly 3.5%. There are 16 residues in the CDR3. Trimming pared 1 base from V and 0 bases from J, leaving 13 bases between. Germline values: CDR1 SGHRS, CDR2 YFSETQ. Comment on this clone: Antigen specificity is unknown.

The rearrangement joins TRBV5-1 to TRBJ1-1; no clear D. The TCR sequence derives from an adult in good health. This sample comprised peripheral blood, obtained on day 0 of AZD1222 vaccination. Here the CDR3 reads CASSLWNSMVNTEAFF. DNA of the CDR3: TGCGCCAGCAGCTTGTGGAACAGTATGGTGAACACTGAAGCTTTCTTT.